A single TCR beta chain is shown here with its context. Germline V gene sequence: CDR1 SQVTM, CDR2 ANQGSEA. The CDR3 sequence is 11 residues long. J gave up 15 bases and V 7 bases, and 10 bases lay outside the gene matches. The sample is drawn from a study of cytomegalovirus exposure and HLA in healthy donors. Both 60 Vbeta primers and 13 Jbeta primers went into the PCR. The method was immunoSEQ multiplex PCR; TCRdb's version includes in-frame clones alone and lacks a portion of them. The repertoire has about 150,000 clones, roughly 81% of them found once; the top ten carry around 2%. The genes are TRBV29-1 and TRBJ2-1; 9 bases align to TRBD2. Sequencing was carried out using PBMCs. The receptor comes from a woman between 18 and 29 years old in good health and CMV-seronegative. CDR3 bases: TGCAGCGGCGTAGCGGGAGAGTTGGCGTTCTTC. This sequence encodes CSGVAGELAFF.